This T cell receptor (beta chain) appears in the sequencing data of a study of shared clonotypes between healthy human individuals. Deep was the level at which the assay was run. Clones were read by immunoSEQ multiplex PCR, and TCRdb kept only the in-frame ones, dropping some. Counted here are about 380,000 clones, 96% occurring once; the ten biggest clones make up approximately 0.32%. This clone was picked up one time. Sequenced material: memory CD8+ T cells sorted from blood. Subset denoted: CD45RO+ cells pooled with CCR7-negative TemRA cells. This receptor was obtained from a man aged 25-40 years in good health.

The CDR3 coding sequence is TGTGCCAGCAGTGATGGGACAGGAACCTACGAGCAGTACTTC. Translating it yields CASSDGTGTYEQYF. The rearrangement joins TRBV2 to TRBJ2-7, with 8 bases fitting TRBD1. CDR1 is SNHLY, CDR2 FYNNEI, per germline. This CDR3 region has 14 residues. The V and J ends lost 3 bases and 2 bases, in that order; junction bases with no gene match: 3.